Below, 18 T cell receptor beta chains from the same sample are listed, as sequenced in a study of Graves' ophthalmopathy and Graves' hyperthyroidism. RNA transcripts yielded amplified TCR beta CDR3 regions. RT-PCR was first run with HTBI primers, then multiplex PCR in a second round. TCRdb re-analysed the multiplex PCR reads in MiXCR, keeping a single row per CDR3 protein. The repertoire includes 200,000 to 300,000 distinct CDR3 sequences, around 50% of them detected once, and around half sits in the top ten. The sequenced sample was peripheral blood. The receptor source for this set is an adult man with Graves' ophthalmopathy.

The chain combines TRBV10-3 with TRBJ2-7, with TRBD1 identical over 7 bases. Per the germline V gene, CDR1 is ENHRY and CDR2 is SYGVKD. The J segment lost 4 bases and the V segment lost 10 bases, leaving 13 bases of the junction unmatched. The CDR3 covers 14 residues. The CDR3 region is CASSALGGAYEQYF. In DNA, the CDR3 is TGTGCCAGCAGCGCCTTAGGGGGCGCGTACGAGCAGTACTTC.

The CDR3 DNA sequence: TGTGCCACCACCGACGGGGTCTATGGCTACACCTTC. Translated, it gives CATTDGVYGYTF. The rearrangement links TRBV24-1 to TRBJ1-2; D unresolved. Germline V gene data show CDR1 as KGHDR and CDR2 as SFDVKD. This CDR3 is 12 amino acids long. Trimming left V 8 bases short and J 4 bases short, with 10 bases between.

This rearrangement joins TRBV20-1 to TRBJ2-5; D may be TRBD1 (5 bases). Germline loops: CDR1 DFQATT, CDR2 SNEGSKA (reference sequence). The CDR3 loop spans 15 amino acids. The V gene lost 5 bases and the J gene lost 0 bases, with 16 bases spanning the gap. The CDR3 sequence is CSAGGNRTYQETQYF. The DNA of the CDR3 is TGCAGTGCTGGTGGGAACAGGACGTACCAAGAGACCCAGTACTTC.

This clonotype was observed at least ten times. The chain is built from TRBV7-2 and TRBJ2-7; 10 bases agree with TRBD1. The germline V gene has CDR1 SGHTA and CDR2 FQGNSA. V was clipped by 5 bases and J by 6 bases; unmatched bases: 10. The CDR3 loop spans 15 amino acids. CDR3 in DNA: TGTGCCAGCAGCGCAAGGGACAGGGGTGTCGGCGAGCAGTACTTC. Translation: CASSARDRGVGEQYF.

This clonotype was counted a few times. The V gene is TRBV19, the J gene TRBJ1-2; 11 positions agree with TRBD1. There are 17 residues in the CDR3. Germline V gene data show CDR1 as LNHDA and CDR2 as SQIVND (reference sequence). V shed 5 bases, J shed 4 bases, and the junction held 12 bases outside the gene matches. The CDR3 loop reads CASSPTWTGGGVYGYTF. CDR3 DNA: TGTGCCAGTAGTCCGACTTGGACAGGGGGCGGGGTCTATGGCTACACCTTC.

In its sample, this clonotype was seen a few times. This chain connects TRBV7-2 to TRBJ1-1, with unresolved D. Trimming removed 4 bases at V and 9 bases at J, with 18 bases between. The CDR3 is 14 residues long. CDR1 is SGHTA and CDR2 is FQGNSA in the germline V gene. Written as DNA, the CDR3 is TGTGCCAGCAGCTATTTGACTTCCGCCCCCCAAGCTTTCTTT. This encodes CASSYLTSAPQAFF.

This clonotype was seen a handful of times. The V gene is TRBV5-4, the J gene TRBJ2-7; maybe TRBD2 (6 bases). V was trimmed by 3 bases and J by 0 bases, leaving 13 bases between them. This CDR3 has 15 amino acids. Germline V lookup: CDR1 SGHNT, CDR2 YYREEE (reference sequence). The CDR3 region has the DNA TGTGCCAGCAGCTCCTTGGCGGGAATCTCCTACGAGCAGTACTTC. It is translated as CASSSLAGISYEQYF.

This clonotype occurred a few times. The chain carries TRBV19 and TRBJ1-2; D ambiguous. Germline CDR1 and CDR2: LNHDA and SQIVND (reference sequence). V was trimmed by 3 bases and J by 1 base, leaving 9 bases between them. This CDR3 spans 14 amino acids. CDR3 region: CASSILPLNYGYTF. CDR3 nucleotides: TGTGCCAGTAGTATCCTCCCACTTAACTATGGCTACACCTTC.

The rearrangement joins TRBV12-3 or TRBV12-4 to TRBJ1-1; D call uncertain. The CDR3 runs 11 residues. This chain's CDR3 is CASGYVTEAFF. CDR3 bases: TGTGCTAGTGGATACGTAACTGAAGCTTTCTTT.

The rearrangement joins TRBV5-1 to TRBJ1-1; 10 nucleotides align to TRBD1. Per the germline V gene, CDR1 is SGHRS and CDR2 is YFSETQ. The CDR3 contains 16 residues. With V trimmed by 4 bases and J by 5 bases, 11 bases remained unmatched. The CDR3 reads CASSGGQGGKKTEAFF. The CDR3 nucleotides are TGCGCCAGCAGCGGCGGACAGGGGGGTAAAAAAACTGAAGCTTTCTTT. The whole variable domain, filled in from reference TRBV5-1 and TRBJ1-1, reads KAGVTQTPRYLIKTRGQQVTLSCSPISGHRSVSWYQQTPGQGLQFLFEYFSETQRNKGNFPGRFSGRQFSNSRSEMNVSTLELGDSALYLCASSGGQGGKKTEAFFGQGTRLTVV.

The gene calls are TRBV4-1 and TRBJ1-5; 8 nucleotides agree with TRBD1. The CDR3 sequence is 15 residues long. V was clipped by 0 bases and J by 6 bases; unmatched bases: 4. Looked up from germline, CDR1 is MGHRA and CDR2 is YSYEKL. CDR3 nucleotide sequence: TGCGCCAGCAGCCAAGATGTCCAGGGGGCTCAGCCCCAGCATTTT. Its translation: CASSQDVQGAQPQHF.

V is TRBV7-2 and J is TRBJ1-5; tentatively, D is TRBD1 (6 bases). Germline assignment: CDR1 SGHTA and CDR2 FQGNSA. The CDR3 runs 17 residues. Trimming took off 7 bases at V and 2 bases at J, with 21 bases between the two ends. CDR3 amino acids: CASTDNREGKGNQPQHF. In nucleotides, the CDR3 is TGTGCCAGCACCGATAACAGGGAGGGAAAGGGCAATCAGCCCCAGCATTTT.

In the case of this clonotype: A junction end diverges from the germline sequence, so it may reflect a read error. The rearrangement uses TRBV7-2 and TRBJ2-7; 8 bases match TRBD1. The germline V gene encodes CDR1 SGHTA and CDR2 FQGNSA. There are 15 residues in the CDR3. The CDR3 region is CASSLVSGGGGEQYF. As DNA, the CDR3 is TGCGCCAGCAGCTTGGTGTCAGGGGGCGGAGGCGAGCAGTACTTC. The variable domain in full, completed from reference TRBV7-2 and TRBJ2-7, reads GAGVSQSPSNKVTEKGKDVELRCDPISGHTALYWYRQSLGQGLEFLIYFQGNSAPDKSGLPSDRFSAERTGGSVSTLTIQRTQQEDSAVYLCASSLVSGGGGEQYFGPGTRLTVT.

This clonotype was seen a few times. The chain couples TRBV7-6 to TRBJ2-7; the D gene is possibly TRBD1 (6 bases). The CDR3 totals 14 residues. V shed 1 base and J shed 3 bases, with 10 bases lying between them. Germline loops: CDR1 SGHVS, CDR2 FNYEAQ. In DNA form, the CDR3 reads TGTGCCAGCAGCTTAGGGCAGGGACACTACGAGCAGTACTTC. It translates to CASSLGQGHYEQYF.

The rearrangement links TRBV9 to TRBJ2-5, with D perhaps matching TRBD1 (6 bases). CDR3 length: 14 amino acids. The germline V and J ends were trimmed by 0 bases and 3 bases, with 9 bases remaining between them. Germline CDR1 reads SGDLS; CDR2 reads YYNGEE. This CDR3 reads CASSVGNREETQYF. Here the CDR3 DNA reads TGTGCCAGCAGCGTAGGGAACAGGGAAGAGACCCAGTACTTC.

This chain uses TRBV3-1 with TRBJ2-6, with 10 nucleotides matching TRBD2. Per germline, CDR1 LGHDT and CDR2 YNNKEL (reference sequence). The CDR3 spans 18 residues. Losses at the gene ends were 4 bases for V and 0 bases for J; bases not matched to a gene: 6. CDR3: CASSPRTSGFSGANVLTF. CDR3 DNA: TGTGCCAGCAGCCCTCGGACTAGCGGATTCTCTGGGGCCAACGTCCTGACTTTC.

Worth noting for this clonotype: Its ends do not fully match the called genes, so a read error is possible. V usage is TRBV7-9 and J usage is TRBJ1-4; a possible D gene is TRBD1 (5 bases). The CDR3 spans 16 residues. Germline V gene data show CDR1 as SEHNR and CDR2 as FQNEAQ (reference sequence). The CDR3 nucleotides read TGTGCCAGCAGCTCCCGCCCTGACCCAGGGAATGGAAAACTGTTTTTT. Residues: CASSSRPDPGNGKLFF.

This clonotype is a singleton in its sample. The chain combines TRBV19 with TRBJ1-2; 7 bases align to TRBD1. Germline loops: CDR1 LNHDA, CDR2 SQIVND (reference sequence). The CDR3 has 16 residues. V dropped 2 bases and J dropped 0; count of bases not matched to a gene: 6. The CDR3 bases are TGTGCCAGTAGTATACCGGGACAGCTCACTAACTATGGCTACACCTTC. Its protein is CASSIPGQLTNYGYTF.